The text below deals with one T cell receptor beta chain. Its antigen is not known. The sequenced template was cDNA made from the entire isolated RNA. Assay used: immunoSEQ multiplex PCR; TCRdb lists only in-frame clones, some missing. The sample has around 500,000 clones, more than 9.5% seen once. Germline V CDR1 and CDR2: SGDLS, YYNGEE. This CDR3 contains 14 residues. V was cut by 4 bases and J by 7 bases, with 15 bases left in between. Each sorted population was over 95% pure. These data are taken from a study of beta chain features in type 1 diabetes. Points from the study as a whole: Shorter templates might be favored by PCR, equally in patients and controls.

The receptor was derived from a young woman in good health. The sequencing input was naive CD4+ T cells from blood. The rearrangement links TRBV9 to TRBJ1-5; no clear D gene. CDR3 protein: CASSPRREAQPQHF. In nucleotides, the CDR3 is TGTGCCAGCAGCCCCCGTCGGGAAGCACAGCCCCAGCATTTT.